Following are 14 T cell receptor beta chains from one sample sequenced in a study of T cell responses to AZD1222 COVID-19 vaccine. Some clones are missing from TCRdb's copy, which holds only in-frame ones; the method was immunoSEQ multiplex PCR. The sample holds about 67,000 clones, roughly 85% seen once. The starting material was peripheral blood, obtained 28 days after the second AZD1222 dose. The receptor set was obtained from an adult who received the AZD1222 COVID-19 vaccine.

A single count supports this clone. The chain combines TRBV7-6 with TRBJ2-5; weak D call: TRBD2 (6 bases). The V end lost 7 bases, the J end lost 3 bases, and 24 bases lay between the germline ends. The germline CDR1 and CDR2 sequences are SGHVS and FNYEAQ. The CDR3 sequence is 17 residues long. In DNA form, the CDR3 reads TGTGCCAGCACCCCAGCGGGCCGGGCCCCTGGCGAAGAGACCCAGTACTTC. It specifies CASTPAGRAPGEETQYF. Using reference TRBV7-6 and TRBJ2-5 for the parts outside the CDR3, the full variable domain is GAGVSQSPRYKVTKRGQDVALRCDPISGHVSLYWYRQALGQGPEFLTYFNYEAQQDKSGLPNDRFSAERPEGSISTLTIQRTEQRDSAMYRCASTPAGRAPGEETQYFGPGTRLLVL.

V is TRBV19 and J is TRBJ1-6; D gene uncertain. The CDR3 extends over 14 amino acids. V dropped 2 bases and J dropped 7 bases, with 9 bases sitting between them. CDR1 is LNHDA, CDR2 SQIVND, per germline (reference sequence). Here the CDR3 reads CASSIQTRNSPLHF. CDR3 coding DNA: TGTGCCAGTAGTATACAGACACGGAATTCACCCCTCCACTTT. Full variable domain (rest looked up from reference TRBV19 and TRBJ1-6): DGGITQSPKYLFRKEGQNVTLSCEQNLNHDAMYWYRQDPGQGLRLIYYSQIVNDFQKGDIAEGYSVSREKKESFPLTVTSAQKNPTAFYLCASSIQTRNSPLHFGNGTRLTVT.

The chain combines TRBV5-1 with TRBJ2-5; D ambiguous. The germline V and J ends were trimmed by 5 bases and 0 bases, with 11 bases remaining between them. The CDR3 is 14 amino acids. CDR1 is SGHRS, CDR2 YFSETQ, per germline. CDR3 sequence: CASRGEQYQETQYF. The CDR3 bases are TGCGCCAGCAGGGGTGAACAGTACCAAGAGACCCAGTACTTC. The entire variable domain, with the rest obtained from reference TRBV5-1 and TRBJ2-5, is as follows: KAGVTQTPRYLIKTRGQQVTLSCSPISGHRSVSWYQQTPGQGLQFLFEYFSETQRNKGNFPGRFSGRQFSNSRSEMNVSTLELGDSALYLCASRGEQYQETQYFGPGTRLLVL.

The chain links TRBV29-1 to TRBJ2-2; 12 nucleotides match TRBD1. Trimming took 4 bases from V and 5 from J; bases not matched to a gene: 11. The CDR3 consists of 17 residues. Germline CDR1 SQVTM, CDR2 ANQGSEA. The CDR3 protein is CSVAHIRGQGATGELFF. CDR3 DNA: TGCAGCGTTGCGCATATCCGGGGACAGGGGGCAACCGGGGAGCTGTTTTTT.

The CDR3 reads CASSLYDGADYGYTF. CDR3 nucleotides: TGCGCCAGCAGCCTCTACGATGGGGCCGACTATGGCTACACCTTC. This chain uses TRBV4-3 with TRBJ1-2, with D tentatively TRBD1 (5 bases). V was clipped by 4 bases and J by 3 bases, with 15 bases between them. CDR1 is LGHNA, CDR2 YSLEER, per germline. CDR3 length equals 15 residues.

V usage is TRBV29-1 and J usage is TRBJ1-2, with TRBD1 identical over 9 bases. The CDR3 runs to 12 residues. After removal of 3 bases from V and 5 bases from J, the junction contained 1 base not matched to a gene. Germline V gene lookup returns CDR1 SQVTM and CDR2 ANQGSEA. The CDR3 DNA reads as TGCAGCGTTGAGACAGGGGGATATGGCTACACCTTC. Its translation: CSVETGGYGYTF.

This rearrangement joins TRBV5-8 to TRBJ1-2, with TRBD1 matching over 7 bases. V gave up 1 base and J gave up 5 bases; unmatched junction bases: 8. Looked up from germline, CDR1 is SGHTS and CDR2 is YDEGEE. The CDR3 extends over 15 amino acids. The CDR3 loop reads CASSLTGTVLYGYTF. In nucleotides, the CDR3 is TGTGCCAGCAGCTTGACCGGGACAGTCCTTTATGGCTACACCTTC.

The chain carries TRBV4-2 and TRBJ2-1, with 7 bases aligning to TRBD2. The V and J ends lost 4 bases and 4 bases, in that order; junction bases with no gene match: 4. Germline CDR1 and CDR2: LGHNA and YNFKEQ. The CDR3 runs 14 residues. In nucleotides, the CDR3 is TGTGCCAGCAGCCCGGGACTACATTACAATGAGCAGTTCTTC. Translation gives CASSPGLHYNEQFF.

The chain carries TRBV7-2 and TRBJ2-7; 8 bases align to TRBD2. The germline V gene encodes CDR1 SGHTA and CDR2 FQGNSA. The CDR3 length is 16 residues. V shed 0 bases, J shed 0 bases, and the junction held 4 bases outside the gene matches. CDR3 DNA: TGTGCCAGCAGCTTAGCGCGGCGGGGGGCCTCCTACGAGCAGTACTTC. It yields the protein CASSLARRGASYEQYF.

The V call is TRBV5-1, the J call TRBJ2-5, with D maybe TRBD2 (5 bases). Looked up from germline, CDR1 is SGHRS and CDR2 is YFSETQ. V lost 4 bases and J lost 5, with 12 bases in between. The CDR3 is made up of 13 amino acids. For the CDR3, the DNA is TGCGCCAGCAGCCCTTCTAGCTGGGAGACCCAGTACTTC. Translating gives CASSPSSWETQYF.

The rearrangement links TRBV27 to TRBJ1-6; D may be TRBD1 (5 bases). This CDR3 is built from 15 residues. Germline CDR1 MNHEY, CDR2 SMNVEV (reference sequence). Trimming cost V 6 bases and J 14 bases, with 23 bases left between them. In DNA form, the CDR3 reads TGTGCCAGCAGGCAGACCGGGACGGCGGGGAAGGCCCTCCACTTT. Its translation is CASRQTGTAGKALHF.

This clone was picked up a small number of times. This chain links TRBV4-2 with TRBJ2-5; D gene unclear. V dropped 5 bases and J dropped 2 bases, with 9 bases sitting between them. Per germline, CDR1 LGHNA and CDR2 YNFKEQ. This CDR3 is 13 amino acids long. The CDR3 loop is CASSADGQETQYF. The CDR3 region has the DNA TGTGCCAGCAGCGCGGACGGACAAGAGACCCAGTACTTC.

This clone is a singleton in its sample. The rearrangement joins TRBV20-1 to TRBJ1-5; possibly TRBD1 for D (6 bases). Trimming left V 3 bases short and J 5 bases short, with 8 bases between. Germline CDR1 DFQATT, CDR2 SNEGSKA (reference sequence). This CDR3 is built from 12 residues. Here the CDR3 reads CSASPGDQPQHF. In DNA, the CDR3 is TGCAGTGCTAGTCCAGGGGATCAGCCCCAGCATTTT.

The chain couples TRBV19 to TRBJ2-3, with a tentative D call TRBD1 (8 bases). The CDR3 contains 15 residues. The V end lost 6 bases, the J end lost 4 bases, and 17 bases lay between the germline ends. Germline V CDR1 and CDR2: LNHDA, SQIVND (reference sequence). CDR3 loop: CASRDGQGGSDTQYF. CDR3 nucleotides: TGTGCCAGTAGAGACGGACAGGGAGGGTCAGATACGCAGTATTTT. The variable domain in full, with the rest retrieved from reference TRBV19 and TRBJ2-3, is DGGITQSPKYLFRKEGQNVTLSCEQNLNHDAMYWYRQDPGQGLRLIYYSQIVNDFQKGDIAEGYSVSREKKESFPLTVTSAQKNPTAFYLCASRDGQGGSDTQYFGPGTRLTVL.